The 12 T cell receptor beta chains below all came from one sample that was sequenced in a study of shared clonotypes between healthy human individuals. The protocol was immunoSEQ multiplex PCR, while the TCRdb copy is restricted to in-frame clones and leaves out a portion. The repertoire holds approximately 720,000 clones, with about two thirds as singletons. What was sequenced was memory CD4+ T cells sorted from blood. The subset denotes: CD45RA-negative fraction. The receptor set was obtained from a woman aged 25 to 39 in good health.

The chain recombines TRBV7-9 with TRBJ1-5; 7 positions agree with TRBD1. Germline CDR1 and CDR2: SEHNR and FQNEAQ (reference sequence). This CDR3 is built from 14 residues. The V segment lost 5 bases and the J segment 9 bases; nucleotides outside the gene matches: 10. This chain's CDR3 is CASSRDREGRPQHF. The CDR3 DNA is TGTGCCAGCAGCCGAGACAGGGAAGGGCGGCCCCAGCATTTT.

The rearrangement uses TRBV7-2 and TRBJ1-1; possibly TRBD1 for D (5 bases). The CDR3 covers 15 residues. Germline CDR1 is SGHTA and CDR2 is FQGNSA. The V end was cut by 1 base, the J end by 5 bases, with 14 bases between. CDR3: CASSLGGGLATEAFF. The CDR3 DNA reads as TGTGCCAGCAGCTTAGGTGGGGGACTAGCGACTGAAGCTTTCTTT.

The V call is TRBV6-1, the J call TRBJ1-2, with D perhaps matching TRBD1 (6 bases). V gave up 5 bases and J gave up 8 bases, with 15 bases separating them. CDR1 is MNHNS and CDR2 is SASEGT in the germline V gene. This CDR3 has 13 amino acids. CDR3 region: CASSNDRNRGYTF. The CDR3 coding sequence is TGTGCCAGCAGTAACGACAGGAATCGGGGCTACACCTTC.

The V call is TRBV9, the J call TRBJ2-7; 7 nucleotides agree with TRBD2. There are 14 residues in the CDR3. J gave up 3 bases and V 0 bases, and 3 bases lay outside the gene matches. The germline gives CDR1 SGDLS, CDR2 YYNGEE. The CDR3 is CASSVGEGIYEQYF. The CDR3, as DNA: TGTGCCAGCAGCGTAGGGGAGGGGATCTACGAGCAGTACTTC.

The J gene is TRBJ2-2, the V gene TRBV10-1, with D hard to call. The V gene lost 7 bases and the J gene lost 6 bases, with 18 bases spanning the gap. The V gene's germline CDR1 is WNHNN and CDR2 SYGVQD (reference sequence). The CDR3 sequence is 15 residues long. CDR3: CASTEQINGPGELFF. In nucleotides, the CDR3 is TGCGCCAGCACCGAGCAGATTAACGGTCCCGGGGAGCTGTTTTTT.

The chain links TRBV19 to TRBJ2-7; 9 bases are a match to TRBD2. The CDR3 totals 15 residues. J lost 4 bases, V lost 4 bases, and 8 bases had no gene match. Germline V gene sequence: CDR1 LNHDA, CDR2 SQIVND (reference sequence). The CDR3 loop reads CASSNQGLAMYEQYF. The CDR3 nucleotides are TGTGCCAGTAGTAACCAGGGACTAGCCATGTACGAGCAGTACTTC. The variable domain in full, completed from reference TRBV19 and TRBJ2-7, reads DGGITQSPKYLFRKEGQNVTLSCEQNLNHDAMYWYRQDPGQGLRLIYYSQIVNDFQKGDIAEGYSVSREKKESFPLTVTSAQKNPTAFYLCASSNQGLAMYEQYFGPGTRLTVT.

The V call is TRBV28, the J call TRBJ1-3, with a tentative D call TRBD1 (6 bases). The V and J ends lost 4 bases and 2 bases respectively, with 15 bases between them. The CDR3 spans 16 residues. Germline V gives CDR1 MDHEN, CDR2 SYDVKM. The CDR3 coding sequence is TGTGCCAGCAGTTGGACCCTAACAGGGACTGGAAACACCATATATTTT. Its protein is CASSWTLTGTGNTIYF.

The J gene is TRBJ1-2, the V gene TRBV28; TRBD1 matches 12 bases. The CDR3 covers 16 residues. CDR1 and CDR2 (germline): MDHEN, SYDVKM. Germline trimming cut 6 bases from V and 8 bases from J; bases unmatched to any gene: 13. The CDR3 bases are TGTGCCAGCAGCCAACATTCCGGGACAGGGGGCTGGGGCTACACCTTC. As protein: CASSQHSGTGGWGYTF.

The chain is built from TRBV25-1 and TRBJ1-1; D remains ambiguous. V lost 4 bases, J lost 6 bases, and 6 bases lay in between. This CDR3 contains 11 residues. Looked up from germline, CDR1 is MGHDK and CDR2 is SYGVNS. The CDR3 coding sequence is TGTGCCAGCAGTGTAACGGCTGAAGCTTTCTTT. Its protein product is CASSVTAEAFF.

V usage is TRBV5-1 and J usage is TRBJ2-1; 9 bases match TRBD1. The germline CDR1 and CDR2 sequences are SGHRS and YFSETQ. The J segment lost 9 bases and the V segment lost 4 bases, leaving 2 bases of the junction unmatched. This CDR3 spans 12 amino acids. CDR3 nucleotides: TGCGCCAGCAGCACGGACAGGGGTGAGCAGTTCTTC. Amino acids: CASSTDRGEQFF. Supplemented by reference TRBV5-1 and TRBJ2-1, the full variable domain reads KAGVTQTPRYLIKTRGQQVTLSCSPISGHRSVSWYQQTPGQGLQFLFEYFSETQRNKGNFPGRFSGRQFSNSRSEMNVSTLELGDSALYLCASSTDRGEQFFGPGTRLTVL.

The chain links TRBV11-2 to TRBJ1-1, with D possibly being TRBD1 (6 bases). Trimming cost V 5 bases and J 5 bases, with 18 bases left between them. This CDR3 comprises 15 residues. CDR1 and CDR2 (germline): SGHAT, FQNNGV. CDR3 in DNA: TGTGCCAGCAGCCCAACCCTGACAGGATGGACTGAAGCTTTCTTT. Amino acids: CASSPTLTGWTEAFF.

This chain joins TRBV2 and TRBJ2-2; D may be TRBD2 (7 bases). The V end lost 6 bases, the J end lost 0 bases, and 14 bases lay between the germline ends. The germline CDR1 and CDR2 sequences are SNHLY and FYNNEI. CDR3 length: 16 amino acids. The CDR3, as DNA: TGTGCCAGCAGGGAGGGGGGACTAACGAACACCGGGGAGCTGTTTTTT. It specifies CASREGGLTNTGELFF.